The 27 T cell receptor beta chains in this list originate from one sample, sequenced in a study of cytomegalovirus exposure and HLA in healthy donors. Assay: immunoSEQ multiplex PCR; the TCRdb copy retains only in-frame clones and omits some. The sample includes 200,000 to 250,000 clones, 87% of them seen just once. Sequenced sample: PBMCs. These receptors all stem from a woman between 18 and 30 years old in good health and CMV-seropositive.

J is TRBJ2-7 and V is TRBV19; D possibly corresponds to TRBD2 (5 bases). The CDR3 extends over 13 amino acids. Germline V gene sequence: CDR1 LNHDA, CDR2 SQIVND (reference sequence). V lost 4 bases and J lost 4, with 11 bases in between. The CDR3 spells CASSSWGVYEQYF. The CDR3 DNA is TGTGCCAGTAGTAGCTGGGGAGTATACGAGCAGTACTTC.

This chain uses TRBV7-9 with TRBJ1-1; weak D call: TRBD1 (6 bases). The CDR3 contains 14 residues. The germline CDR1 and CDR2 sequences are SEHNR and FQNEAQ (reference sequence). V lost 1 base, J lost 5 bases, and 11 bases lay in between. The CDR3 here is CASSLGEGGTEAFF. The CDR3 DNA follows: TGTGCCAGCAGCTTAGGGGAAGGGGGAACTGAAGCTTTCTTT.

The chain couples TRBV5-1 to TRBJ2-1; 8 bases line up with TRBD2. This CDR3 has 15 residues. V shed 3 bases, J shed 5 bases, and the junction held 7 bases outside the gene matches. CDR1 is SGHRS, CDR2 YFSETQ, per germline. The CDR3 DNA reads as TGCGCCAGCAGCTCCCGGGGGGGTAGAGACAATGAGCAGTTCTTC. Translated, it gives CASSSRGGRDNEQFF.

The chain combines TRBV28 with TRBJ2-5, with D perhaps TRBD2 (6 bases). V was clipped by 8 bases and J by 3 bases, with 37 bases between them. In germline, CDR1 is MDHEN, CDR2 SYDVKM. The CDR3 extends over 21 amino acids. CDR3 nucleotide sequence: TGTGCCAGCGAAGAACCCCGGGATTGGTGGGAGGATTCCCGGCGAAAAGAGACCCAGTACTTC. Translating it yields CASEEPRDWWEDSRRKETQYF.

This clone was detected only a few times. The genes are TRBV6-5 and TRBJ1-1; 11 bases are shared with TRBD1. V shed 6 bases, J shed 5 bases, and the junction held 5 bases outside the gene matches. The CDR3 has 14 amino acids. Germline V gene lookup returns CDR1 MNHEY and CDR2 SVGAGI. The CDR3 loop reads CASSWGQGVTEAFF. In DNA, the CDR3 is TGTGCCAGCAGCTGGGGACAGGGGGTGACTGAAGCTTTCTTT.

The CDR3 DNA follows: TGTGCCAGCAGTTTCGCGCGGACATCCTACGAGCAGTACTTC. As protein: CASSFARTSYEQYF. The rearrangement uses TRBV27 and TRBJ2-7; tentatively, D is TRBD1 (5 bases). The ends were cut back, 3 bases at V and 1 base at J, with 10 bases in the middle. The CDR3 has 14 residues. Germline CDR1 is MNHEY and CDR2 is SMNVEV (reference sequence).

The chain uses TRBV10-3 and TRBJ1-2; D is ambiguous. Per germline, CDR1 ENHRY and CDR2 SYGVKD. Between the trimmed V and J ends, which lost 11 bases and 4 bases, there was a span of 17 bases. There are 13 residues in the CDR3. For the CDR3, the DNA is TGTGCCCTATCAGTGAGGATGGGCTATGGCTACACCTTC. Its protein product is CALSVRMGYGYTF.

This clone is a singleton in its sample. The V and J genes are TRBV9 and TRBJ1-1; no reliable D call. The V end lost 0 bases, the J end lost 6 bases, and 12 bases lay between the germline ends. The germline V gene has CDR1 SGDLS and CDR2 YYNGEE. The CDR3 loop spans 14 amino acids. For the CDR3, the DNA is TGTGCCAGCAGCGTAGACTTCCCGTCGGCTGAAGCTTTCTTT. Its protein product is CASSVDFPSAEAFF.

Remarks on this clone: This same CDR3 is encoded by further DNA sequences in the sample. The rearrangement joins TRBV5-6 to TRBJ1-1; possible D gene TRBD1, 6 bases. The CDR3 has 14 residues. The germline CDR1 and CDR2 sequences are SGHDT and YYEEEE. V dropped 0 bases and J dropped 8 bases, with 14 bases sitting between them. The DNA for the CDR3 is TGTGCCAGCAGCTTGGTGGGGGCCGGGACCGAAGCTTTCTTT. It codes for CASSLVGAGTEAFF.

The rearrangement links TRBV4-1 to TRBJ2-5; D is unclear. Germline loops: CDR1 MGHRA, CDR2 YSYEKL. The CDR3 consists of 15 residues. The V end was cut by 1 base, the J end by 5 bases, with 14 bases between. The chain's CDR3 is CASSQVWAIRETQYF. Here the CDR3 DNA reads TGCGCCAGCAGCCAAGTGTGGGCCATACGGGAGACCCAGTACTTC.

The gene calls are TRBV28 and TRBJ1-4; TRBD1 might be the D (5 bases). V was cut by 3 bases and J by 0 bases, with 14 bases left in between. CDR1 is MDHEN, CDR2 SYDVKM, per germline. The CDR3 spans 17 residues. This chain's CDR3 is CASSFWQGKSTNEKLFF. CDR3 sequence (DNA): TGTGCCAGCAGTTTCTGGCAGGGCAAGTCAACTAATGAAAAACTGTTTTTT.

The chain couples TRBV5-1 to TRBJ1-2, with D unclear. The CDR3 has 15 amino acids. Trimming took off 1 base at V and 0 bases at J, with 10 bases between the two ends. Germline loops: CDR1 SGHRS, CDR2 YFSETQ. The CDR3 loop is CASSLFQEANYGYTF. CDR3 in DNA: TGCGCCAGCAGCTTGTTTCAGGAAGCTAACTATGGCTACACCTTC.

The J gene is TRBJ2-5, the V gene TRBV11-2; 12 bases map to TRBD2. CDR1 is SGHAT and CDR2 is FQNNGV in the germline V gene. This CDR3 comprises 17 residues. After removal of 6 bases from V and 1 base from J, the junction contained 9 bases not matched to a gene. The CDR3: CASSVTRGLAGQETQYF. The DNA for the CDR3 is TGTGCCAGCAGTGTCACCCGGGGACTAGCGGGCCAAGAGACCCAGTACTTC.

This chain links TRBV4-1 with TRBJ2-2; TRBD1 matches at 8 bases. Germline CDR1 and CDR2: MGHRA and YSYEKL. This CDR3 region has 17 residues. The ends lost 5 bases at V and 3 bases at J; junction bases unmatched: 11. The CDR3 DNA reads as TGCGCCAGCAGCGACTTAGCCAGGGGGCTGTACACCGGGGAGCTGTTTTTT. This sequence encodes CASSDLARGLYTGELFF.

The J gene is TRBJ2-5, the V gene TRBV5-6; weak D call: TRBD1 (5 bases). Between the trimmed V and J ends, which lost 2 bases and 2 bases, there was a span of 10 bases. CDR1 SGHDT and CDR2 YYEEEE come from the germline V gene. This CDR3 spans 14 amino acids. The CDR3: CASSFQGQQETQYF. CDR3 coding DNA: TGTGCCAGCAGCTTCCAGGGTCAGCAAGAGACCCAGTACTTC.

V usage is TRBV7-9 and J usage is TRBJ1-4; 9 bases fit TRBD1. The CDR3 covers 15 residues. Germline V CDR1 and CDR2: SEHNR, FQNEAQ (reference sequence). The junction had 3 bases not matched to a gene; V was cut back by 2 bases and J by 5 bases. CDR3 DNA: TGTGCCAGCAGCTTAACAACAGGGGGCAATGAAAAACTGTTTTTT. Translating gives CASSLTTGGNEKLFF.

This clone has a single count. The rearrangement joins TRBV19 to TRBJ2-7; the D gene is possibly TRBD2 (6 bases). Trimming removed 1 base from V and 2 bases from J, with 12 bases in between. The CDR3 has 15 residues. Germline V gene lookup returns CDR1 LNHDA and CDR2 SQIVND (reference sequence). The CDR3 coding sequence is TGTGCCAGTAGTATAGTGGGCGGGGCCCCCTACGAGCAGTACTTC. It codes for CASSIVGGAPYEQYF.

The chain is built from TRBV7-8 and TRBJ2-5, with D uncertain. V lost 5 bases and J lost 4, with 17 bases in between. Germline V gene sequence: CDR1 SGHVS, CDR2 FQNEAQ. CDR3 size: 15 residues. CDR3 DNA sequence: TGTGCCAGCAGCCTGCTGACGGCGGTGGGAGAGACCCAGTACTTC. As protein: CASSLLTAVGETQYF.

V is TRBV7-6 and J is TRBJ2-3; D perhaps matches TRBD2 (5 bases). Germline V gene lookup returns CDR1 SGHVS and CDR2 FNYEAQ. The V end lost 2 bases, the J end lost 3 bases, and 12 bases lay between the germline ends. The CDR3 has 15 amino acids. CDR3: CASSLRLSGTDTQYF. CDR3 DNA: TGTGCCAGCAGCTTAAGGCTGTCGGGAACAGATACGCAGTATTTT.

The chain has TRBV28 and TRBJ1-2, with 9 bases identical to TRBD1. Germline CDR1 and CDR2: MDHEN and SYDVKM. V lost 5 bases and J lost 5; bases outside the gene matches: 12. The CDR3 is made up of 16 amino acids. The CDR3 loop is CASSMPPGQGTYGYTF. CDR3 bases: TGTGCCAGCAGTATGCCCCCGGGACAGGGAACGTATGGCTACACCTTC.

This chain joins TRBV9 and TRBJ1-1, with 7 bases that match TRBD1. V dropped 4 bases and J dropped 0; count of bases not matched to a gene: 6. CDR1 and CDR2 (germline): SGDLS, YYNGEE. The CDR3 spans 15 residues. CDR3 nucleotide sequence: TGTGCCAGCAGCCCAAAGACAGGGCTGAACACTGAAGCTTTCTTT. Its translation: CASSPKTGLNTEAFF.

The chain recombines TRBV7-9 with TRBJ1-2; D is unclear. Germline loops: CDR1 SEHNR, CDR2 FQNEAQ (reference sequence). The CDR3 spans 13 residues. Trimming stripped 5 bases from V and 8 bases from J, with 15 bases between. The CDR3 nucleotides read TGTGCCAGCAGCCCCGCCTTGGCGGAAGGCTACACCTTC. This codes for CASSPALAEGYTF.

This clone appeared once. The V gene is TRBV4-2, the J gene TRBJ2-3; the match to TRBD2 covers 11 bases. Germline V CDR1 and CDR2: LGHNA, YNFKEQ. V was clipped by 5 bases and J by 0 bases; unmatched bases: 4. This CDR3 contains 16 residues. The CDR3 sequence is CASSARTSGSTDTQYF. For the CDR3, the DNA is TGTGCCAGCAGCGCACGGACTAGCGGGAGCACAGATACGCAGTATTTT.

The chain combines TRBV28 with TRBJ1-5; 10 bases are shared with TRBD1. The CDR3 length is 17 residues. Germline-derived CDR1 and CDR2 are MDHEN and SYDVKM. V trimming: 6 bases; J trimming: 4 bases; junction bases outside the gene matches: 12. As DNA, the CDR3 is TGTGCCAGCAGAACGTTCCCCGGACAGGGGGTAAATCAGCCCCAGCATTTT. Protein product: CASRTFPGQGVNQPQHF.

The genes are TRBV6-1 and TRBJ2-3; 11 bases map to TRBD2. V trimming: 6 bases; J trimming: 3 bases; junction bases outside the gene matches: 2. From germline, CDR1 is MNHNS and CDR2 SASEGT. CDR3 length: 14 amino acids. The CDR3 bases are TGTGCCAGCAGCTCTAGCGGGGGGACAGATACGCAGTATTTT. It codes for CASSSSGGTDTQYF.

This chain uses TRBV6-6 with TRBJ2-1, with 10 bases matching TRBD2. CDR3 length equals 15 residues. Germline CDR1 reads MNHNY; CDR2 reads SVGAGI (reference sequence). Trimming cost V 7 bases and J 4 bases; bases outside gene matches: 7. The CDR3 DNA reads TGTGCCAGCACTTCTAGCGGGAGTCGTTACAATGAGCAGTTCTTC. It yields the protein CASTSSGSRYNEQFF.

The rearrangement joins TRBV6-1 to TRBJ2-7, with a possible D match to TRBD1 (7 bases). This CDR3 is built from 15 residues. Deletions cut 10 bases from V and 0 bases from J, with 19 bases between. Per germline, CDR1 MNHNS and CDR2 SASEGT. The CDR3 bases are TGTGCCACTAGGGGGGCTGGGACAGCCTCCTACGAGCAGTACTTC. It codes for CATRGAGTASYEQYF.